What follows are 25 T cell receptor beta chains derived from one specimen sequenced in a study of beta chain features in type 1 diabetes. Whole-study results and caveats: All four CD4+ subsets of Type 1 diabetes patients contained TCRB CDR3s that were moderately but significantly shorter.

Their specific antigens are unknown. The authors reverse transcribed all of the isolated RNA, so sequencing captured expressed TCRB transcripts. Generated by immunoSEQ multiplex PCR, the TCRdb table keeps only in-frame clones and is missing some. The data show hundreds of thousands of clones, with around 15% seen just once and approximately 0.043% held by the top ten. The sample was naive CD4+ T cells from blood. Receptor source: a man younger than 35 with type 1 diabetes.

Note on this clone: The same CDR3 also results from other DNA sequences found in this sample. The CDR3 region has the DNA TGCAGCGTTGTCGCTGAACTGAACACCGGGGAGCTGTTTTTT. Its translation: CSVVAELNTGELFF. The chain links TRBV29-1 to TRBJ2-2, with D uncertain. CDR1 is SQVTM, CDR2 ANQGSEA, per germline. CDR3 size: 14 residues. V shed 4 bases and J shed 1 base, with 10 bases lying between them.

The chain recombines TRBV30 with TRBJ1-2; possible D gene TRBD1, 6 bases. Germline V gene lookup returns CDR1 GTSNPN and CDR2 SVGIG (reference sequence). The CDR3 contains 10 residues. V lost 8 bases and J 8 bases, leaving 12 bases between the germline ends. CDR3 region: CAGQRGGYTF. The CDR3 DNA reads as TGTGCCGGACAGCGTGGAGGCTACACCTTC.

This clone showed up just a few times. The rearrangement uses TRBV9 and TRBJ2-2; perhaps TRBD2 as D (6 bases). CDR1 and CDR2 from the germline V gene are SGDLS and YYNGEE. The CDR3 covers 15 residues. V was trimmed by 4 bases and J by 6 bases, leaving 16 bases between them. Here the CDR3 DNA reads TGTGCCAGCAGCATCCCGGGGGTTAGAGCCGGGGAGCTGTTTTTT. Amino acid sequence: CASSIPGVRAGELFF.

The sample holds a few counts of this clone. V is TRBV30 and J is TRBJ1-4; possible D gene TRBD1, 5 bases. V shed 0 bases and J shed 6 bases, with 14 bases lying between them. The germline V gene has CDR1 GTSNPN and CDR2 SVGIG (reference sequence). The CDR3 totals 15 residues. CDR3 in DNA: TGTGCCTGGAGTGTAGGGTGGGGGAAGGATGAAAAACTGTTTTTT. Protein product: CAWSVGWGKDEKLFF.

V gene TRBV4-1 combines with J gene TRBJ2-3; 8 bases line up with TRBD2. V dropped 0 bases and J dropped 5; count of bases not matched to a gene: 7. The CDR3 loop spans 16 amino acids. CDR1 is MGHRA and CDR2 is YSYEKL in the germline V gene. Here the CDR3 reads CASSQETGGPRDTQYF. CDR3 in DNA: TGCGCCAGCAGCCAAGAAACGGGAGGGCCCAGAGATACGCAGTATTTT.

This clone was seen a handful of times. The CDR3 protein is CASSLERRPTDTQYF. CDR3 sequence (DNA): TGTGCCAGCAGCTTAGAGCGGAGACCCACAGATACGCAGTATTTT. V and J are TRBV13 and TRBJ2-3; the D gene is possibly TRBD2 (5 bases). Per germline, CDR1 PRHDT and CDR2 FYEKMQ (reference sequence). The CDR3 is 15 residues long. V lost 1 base and J 2 bases, leaving 10 bases between the germline ends.

The chain couples TRBV30 to TRBJ1-5; tentatively, D is TRBD1 (5 bases). The length of the CDR3 is 15 residues. Trimming removed 0 bases at V and 7 bases at J, with 16 bases between. Per germline, CDR1 GTSNPN and CDR2 SVGIG (reference sequence). DNA for the CDR3: TGTGCCTGGAGTGTAGAGGGGTCGGCGGGCCAGCCCCAGCATTTT. Protein product: CAWSVEGSAGQPQHF.

The sample holds a few counts of this clone. The genes are TRBV6-7 and TRBJ2-3; 8 positions agree with TRBD2. TRBV6-7 is an open reading frame, and its role is uncertain. The trim removed 6 bases at V and 1 base at J, leaving 6 bases unmatched. The CDR3 contains 15 residues. CDR3 in amino acids: CASREAGAGTDTQYF. CDR3 nucleotides: TGTGCCAGCAGAGAAGCGGGAGCCGGCACAGATACGCAGTATTTT.

The rearrangement joins TRBV2 to TRBJ2-2, with 7 bases that match TRBD1. This CDR3 has 12 residues. The V gene end was trimmed by 6 bases and the J gene end by 13 bases; junction bases not matched to a gene: 8. Germline CDR1 reads SNHLY; CDR2 reads FYNNEI. As DNA, the CDR3 is TGTGCCAGCAGCCCCGTGACAGGGATGCTGTTTTTT. Protein: CASSPVTGMLFF.

This clone has only a few counts. The genes are TRBV6-5 and TRBJ2-3, with D hard to call. The CDR3 spans 12 residues. V lost 5 bases and J 6 bases, leaving 9 bases between the germline ends. Germline CDR1 reads MNHEY; CDR2 reads SVGAGI. The chain's CDR3 is CASSINGDTQYF. The CDR3 DNA sequence: TGTGCCAGCAGTATTAATGGGGATACGCAGTATTTT.

This clone was seen a few times. This chain uses TRBV29-1 with TRBJ2-3, with TRBD2 matching over 13 bases. CDR1 and CDR2 (germline): SQVTM, ANQGSEA. Germline trimming cut 7 bases from V and 2 bases from J; bases unmatched to any gene: 12. CDR3 size: 17 residues. The CDR3 sequence: CSAEGLAGKPHTDTQYF. CDR3 in DNA: TGCAGCGCAGAGGGACTAGCGGGAAAACCCCACACAGATACGCAGTATTTT.

The chain has TRBV11-3 and TRBJ2-1; the D gene is possibly TRBD1 (6 bases). V was clipped by 4 bases and J by 10 bases, with 14 bases between them. CDR1 is SGHNT and CDR2 is YENEEA in the germline V gene. The CDR3 sequence is 13 residues long. In nucleotides, the CDR3 is TGTGCCAGCAGCTCACCCTTGAGGGGGGAGCAGTTCTTC. Amino acids: CASSSPLRGEQFF.

This clone was detected a few times. The rearrangement links TRBV6-6 to TRBJ1-1; no clear D gene. CDR3 length: 14 residues. Trimming removed 5 bases at V and 1 base at J, with 11 bases between. Germline CDR1 MNHNY, CDR2 SVGAGI (reference sequence). The CDR3 sequence is CASSPTVANTEAFF. CDR3 in DNA: TGTGCCAGCAGTCCAACGGTGGCGAACACTGAAGCTTTCTTT.

This clone has a handful of counts. This chain connects TRBV5-6 to TRBJ2-2; 7 positions match TRBD1. V gave up 5 bases and J gave up 5 bases; unmatched junction bases: 6. The CDR3 spans 14 residues. Germline V lookup: CDR1 SGHDT, CDR2 YYEEEE. CDR3 sequence: CASRDRVSTGELFF. As DNA, the CDR3 is TGTGCCAGCAGAGACAGGGTCAGTACCGGGGAGCTGTTTTTT. Full variable domain (outside the CDR3, taken from reference TRBV5-6 and TRBJ2-2): DAGVTQSPTHLIKTRGQQVTLRCSPKSGHDTVSWYQQALGQGPQFIFQYYEEEERQRGNFPDRFSGHQFPNYSSELNVNALLLGDSALYLCASRDRVSTGELFFGEGSRLTVL.

This clone appeared a few times. The rearrangement links TRBV14 to TRBJ1-2; TRBD1 aligns across 8 bases. Germline V gene data show CDR1 as SGHDN and CDR2 as FVKESK. After removal of 2 bases from V and 9 bases from J, the junction contained 8 bases not matched to a gene. The CDR3 runs 14 residues. The CDR3 nucleotides read TGTGCCAGCAGCCAAAGCTACACAGGGGGACGCTACACCTTC. Its translation: CASSQSYTGGRYTF.

The chain joins TRBV30 to TRBJ2-3; D assignment may be TRBD1 or TRBD2 (6 bases each). Trimming took off 4 bases at V and 0 bases at J, with 11 bases between the two ends. Germline lookup yields CDR1 GTSNPN and CDR2 SVGIG (reference sequence). The CDR3 loop spans 14 amino acids. CDR3 in DNA: TGTGCCTGGATACAGGGAGGAAGCACAGATACGCAGTATTTT. This gives the protein CAWIQGGSTDTQYF. The variable domain in full, completed from reference TRBV30 and TRBJ2-3, reads SQTIHQWPATLVQPVGSPLSLECTVEGTSNPNLYWYRQAAGRGLQLLFYSVGIGQISSEVPQNLSASRPQDRQFILSSKKLLLSDSGFYLCAWIQGGSTDTQYFGPGTRLTVL.

The chain combines TRBV4-3 with TRBJ2-3; 7 nucleotides line up with TRBD2. V was pared by 3 bases and J by 1 base, with 4 bases of the junction left unmatched. This CDR3 contains 15 residues. Germline CDR1 and CDR2: LGHNA and YSLEER. CDR3 residues: CASSQSSGGTDTQYF. The CDR3 DNA reads as TGCGCCAGCAGCCAGTCTAGCGGAGGCACAGATACGCAGTATTTT.

This chain joins TRBV5-4 and TRBJ2-7, with D possibly matching TRBD1 (6 bases). The CDR3 is made up of 13 amino acids. Trimming left V 5 bases short and J 4 bases short, with 13 bases between. Germline-derived CDR1 and CDR2 are SGHNT and YYREEE (reference sequence). CDR3 sequence reads: CASSFGQNYEQYF. The DNA for the CDR3 is TGTGCCAGCAGTTTTGGACAGAATTACGAGCAGTACTTC.

This clone was seen a handful of times. This chain's CDR3 is CASSQETSVTGELFF. Here the CDR3 DNA reads TGTGCCAGCAGCCAAGAGACTAGCGTCACCGGGGAGCTGTTTTTT. The chain is built from TRBV4-2 and TRBJ2-2, with 8 bases lining up with TRBD2. V dropped 0 bases and J dropped 4; count of bases not matched to a gene: 1. The CDR3 length is 15 residues. Germline-derived CDR1 and CDR2 are LGHNA and YNFKEQ.

This clone was counted a few times. This chain connects TRBV29-1 to TRBJ2-5, with 8 nucleotides matching TRBD2. The CDR3 is 13 residues long. Looked up from germline, CDR1 is SQVTM and CDR2 is ANQGSEA. Germline trimming cut 4 bases from V and 7 bases from J; bases unmatched to any gene: 8. The CDR3 DNA reads TGCAGCGTTGTAAGCGGGAGCTGGGGGACCCAGTACTTC. Residues: CSVVSGSWGTQYF.

This chain joins TRBV18 and TRBJ1-1; TRBD1 is a possible D gene (5 bases). In germline, CDR1 is KGHSH, CDR2 LQKENI. This CDR3 region has 15 residues. Trimming pared 2 bases from V and 0 bases from J, leaving 10 bases between. The CDR3 DNA follows: TGTGCCAGCTCACCAACGGGGCTGCTGAACACTGAAGCTTTCTTT. Amino acid sequence: CASSPTGLLNTEAFF.

The chain couples TRBV29-1 to TRBJ2-3; 7 bases line up with TRBD2. Germline CDR1 and CDR2: SQVTM and ANQGSEA. CDR3 length: 14 amino acids. With V trimmed by 3 bases and J by 3 bases, 6 bases remained unmatched. The CDR3 sequence: CSVEYVSGTDTQYF. The CDR3 DNA is TGCAGCGTTGAGTACGTTAGCGGGACAGATACGCAGTATTTT.

CDR3 bases: TGTGCCAGCAGGTTGACAGGTGGAAACACCATATATTTT. It codes for CASRLTGGNTIYF. This chain links TRBV6-5 with TRBJ1-3; D is possibly TRBD1 (6 bases). Germline lookup yields CDR1 MNHEY and CDR2 SVGAGI. There are 13 residues in the CDR3. The ends were cut back, 6 bases at V and 3 bases at J, with 9 bases in the middle.

Written as DNA, the CDR3 is TGTGCCAGCAGCGTTCGGCCGAACACCGGGGAGCTGTTTTTT. Translated: CASSVRPNTGELFF. The chain carries TRBV9 and TRBJ2-2, with no clear D. V shed 2 bases and J shed 0 bases, with 5 bases lying between them. The germline V gene encodes CDR1 SGDLS and CDR2 YYNGEE. The CDR3 runs to 14 residues. Full variable domain (missing parts from reference TRBV9 and TRBJ2-2): DSGVTQTPKHLITATGQRVTLRCSPRSGDLSVYWYQQSLDQGLQFLIQYYNGEERAKGNILERFSAQQFPDLHSELNLSSLELGDSALYFCASSVRPNTGELFFGEGSRLTVL.

V usage is TRBV29-1 and J usage is TRBJ2-3, with 8 bases identical to TRBD1. With V trimmed by 3 bases and J by 3 bases, 2 bases remained unmatched. Germline CDR1 and CDR2: SQVTM and ANQGSEA. The CDR3 runs to 13 residues. CDR3 nucleotide sequence: TGCAGCGTTGATCGGACAGGGACAGATACGCAGTATTTT. Translation: CSVDRTGTDTQYF.